The source of this T cell receptor beta chain is a study of PD-1 blockade in classical Hodgkin lymphoma. In the case of this clone: Its antigen is as yet unknown.

TCRdb's table, derived via immunoSEQ multiplex PCR, lists solely in-frame clones and lacks some. The profile shows around 96,000 clones, 65% to 85% of them singletons. Relapses following autologous stem cell transplantation were seen in all patients, with brentuximab vedotin exposure varying. Notes on the study in general: CD4+ TCR diversity, unlike CD8+, rose significantly by C4D1.

The J segment lost 8 bases and the V segment lost 3 bases, leaving 6 bases of the junction unmatched. CDR3 length: 14 residues. Germline V lookup: CDR1 MDHEN, CDR2 SYDVKM. V usage is TRBV28 and J usage is TRBJ2-1; 8 bases align to TRBD2. The sample in question was peripheral blood mononuclear cells (PBMCs), obtained at baseline. The source of this sequence is a human donor with classical Hodgkin lymphoma. The CDR3 DNA sequence: TGTGCCAGCAGTTTGCCAGCGGGAGACGATGAGCAGTTCTTC. Translated: CASSLPAGDDEQFF.